This T cell receptor (beta chain) was profiled in a study of Graves' ophthalmopathy and Graves' hyperthyroidism. Germline values: CDR1 MNHEY, CDR2 SVGEGT. J lost 3 bases, V lost 4 bases, and 10 bases had no gene match. The CDR3 has 16 residues. Study outcomes and limitations: The model forecast ophthalmopathy progression, reaching roughly 70% sensitivity and approximately 72% specificity.

Points on this clonotype: The target antigen is unknown.

Sampling approximately 10 ml of fresh peripheral blood provided the PBMCs. Amplified material comprised TCR beta CDR3 regions derived from RNA transcripts. Investigators did first-round RT-PCR with HTBI primers, then second-round multiplex PCR. In TCRdb, the multiplex PCR reads were re-called with MiXCR into one record per CDR3 protein. The profile shows a few hundred thousand distinct CDR3 sequences, 20% to 25% of them singletons. The chain carries TRBV6-2 or TRBV6-3 and TRBJ1-2; TRBD1 matches at 8 bases. The specimen was peripheral blood. The TCR comes from a woman between 50 and 59 years old with Graves' ophthalmopathy. The CDR3, as DNA: TGTGCCAGCAGTTCGCCGACAGGGGTGGTGGACTATGGCTACACCTTC. Translation gives CASSSPTGVVDYGYTF.